A selection of T cell receptor beta chains follows, all from one sample in a study of PD-L1 blockade in urothelial cancer. The protocol was immunoSEQ multiplex PCR, while the TCRdb copy is restricted to in-frame clones and leaves out a portion. The sample lists about 26,000 clones; about 86% were seen once. The material sequenced was PBMCs, taken around atezolizumab (anti-PD-L1) treatment. These receptors were obtained from a man aged 55 to 70 with urothelial cancer. Both conserved end residues are part of each CDR3. The D gene is left open where the match is weak. Some rows mark clone size as missing; the rest say once, few, many or name a class of expanded clone.

j_call d_call v_call clone_size cdr3_nt cdr3_aa
TRBJ2-5 TRBD2 TRBV2 once TGTGCCAGCAGGGCCTGGACTAGCGGGAGGGAGACCCAGTACTTC CASRAWTSGRETQYF
TRBJ1-2 TRBD1 TRBV19 . TGTGCCAGTAAGGTACCAGGGGGCATTGGCTACACCTTC CASKVPGGIGYTF
TRBJ1-1 . TRBV6-1 . TGTGCCAGCAGTGTTATTCGGGACACTGAAGCTTTCTTT CASSVIRDTEAFF
TRBJ1-2 . TRBV12-5 . TGTGCTAGTGGTTGGAGCTATGGCTACACCTTC CASGWSYGYTF
TRBJ2-3 TRBD2 TRBV18 . TGTGCCAGCACACCATTCCTAGCGGGAGAGCTCAACCCTGATACGCAGTATTTT CASTPFLAGELNPDTQYF
TRBJ1-3 TRBD1 TRBV4-2 . TGTGCCAGCAGGCCGCAGGGGGCGGACGGAAACACCATATATTTT CASRPQGADGNTIYF
TRBJ1-5 . TRBV5-1 . TGCGCCAGCAGCTTGAGTGGGGGGGGCAATCAGCCCCAGCATTTT CASSLSGGGNQPQHF
TRBJ2-3 . TRBV7-8 . TGTGCCAGCAGCTTAGTAAATACGCAGTATTTT CASSLVNTQYF
TRBJ2-1 TRBD2 TRBV5-1 . TGCGCCAGCTTGGAGGCTAGCGGGAGTCTCTACAATGAGCAGTTCTTC CASLEASGSLYNEQFF
TRBJ1-2 . TRBV9 . TGTGCCAGCAGCCCCCGGCAGGGCGATGGCTACACCTTC CASSPRQGDGYTF
TRBJ1-5 . TRBV7-4 . TGTGCCCCAGACACATATCAGCCCCAGCATTTT CAPDTYQPQHF
TRBJ1-5 . TRBV7-2 . TGTGCCAGCAGCTTAGCCCCCGCAGTTAATCAGCCCCAGCATTTT CASSLAPAVNQPQHF
TRBJ1-4 TRBD1 TRBV6-1 . TGTGCCAGCAGTCCAACAGGGGTCGGTGAAAAACTGTTTTTT CASSPTGVGEKLFF
TRBJ1-2 TRBD1 TRBV6-1 . TGTGCCAGCAACGCTTTTACAGGGGGCGAAGGCTACACCTTC CASNAFTGGEGYTF
TRBJ2-7 . TRBV27 . TGTGCCAGCAGTTTAGATGGCAGGGGATTGATCTACGAGCAGTACTTC CASSLDGRGLIYEQYF
TRBJ2-1 . TRBV18 . TGTGCCAGCTCACCCCGACTGGACAATGAGCAGTTCTTC CASSPRLDNEQFF
TRBJ1-6 . TRBV7-2 . TGTGCCAGCAGCTTAGGAGCAGGGAAGAATTCACCCCTCCACTTT CASSLGAGKNSPLHF